This is a list of T cell receptor beta chains from one sample in a study of cytomegalovirus exposure and HLA in healthy donors. The data were produced by immunoSEQ multiplex PCR, yet TCRdb's version contains in-frame clones alone and is incomplete. This sample has 180,000 or so clones, with about 75% found just once. The sample taken for sequencing was PBMCs. Receptors were obtained from a man in his forties or fifties in good health and CMV-seropositive. Both conserved end residues are trimmed from each CDR3. Each record gives: D gene, J gene, V gene, CDR3 protein. The D gene is left open where the match is weak.

>TRBD1|TRBJ2-7|TRBV29-1
SVQDRVDEQY
>TRBD1|TRBJ2-7|TRBV2
ASRTDRNENYEQY
>TRBD1|TRBJ2-1|TRBV5-1
ASSLDRGREQF
>-|TRBJ1-2|TRBV27
ASSSTGTDGYT
>-|TRBJ2-7|TRBV30
AFVSPPYEQY
>-|TRBJ1-2|TRBV28
ASSTNEARGNHGYT
>TRBD2|TRBJ2-1|TRBV2
ASSETGLAGYNEQF
>-|TRBJ1-2|TRBV5-6
ASSLSRDSGYT
>TRBD2|TRBJ2-3|TRBV7-8
ASSPAGAVFTDTQY
>-|TRBJ1-2|TRBV7-8
ASSLAPGGYGYT
>TRBD1|TRBJ2-1|TRBV7-2
ASSHKLGRGNNEQF
>TRBD1|TRBJ2-5|TRBV28
ASSLRQGLEETQY
>-|TRBJ1-2|TRBV7-8
ASSLTPRGDGYT
>TRBD1|TRBJ2-7|TRBV7-3
ASSAGQGTYEQY
>TRBD1|TRBJ2-6|TRBV7-9
ASITGGPTGANVLT
>-|TRBJ1-3|TRBV6-1
ASSEMQGSGNTIY
>-|TRBJ2-3|TRBV7-9
ASSLDGHTDTQY
>TRBD1|TRBJ1-5|TRBV6-5
ASRQGQYQPQH
>-|TRBJ2-7|TRBV11-2
ASSLGQEYEQY
>-|TRBJ2-2|TRBV6-1
ASSEVEISTGELF
>-|TRBJ2-5|TRBV4-1
ASSQDWGGAIQETQY
>-|TRBJ2-7|TRBV5-1
ASSLASGRGITYEQY